The following is a T cell receptor beta chain sequence with its context. Its antigen is unidentified. Trimming removed 10 bases from V and 7 bases from J, with 11 bases in between. The length of the CDR3 is 11 residues. Germline V gives CDR1 MNHNS, CDR2 SASEGT. Deep-level running was used for the assay. Under the authors' procedure: ImmunoSEQ only sent back junction sequences with no quality scores, so filtering was done differently. Measured with immunoSEQ multiplex PCR; TCRdb has only the in-frame clones, and not every one. That table gives V, J and clone size, and the DNA gave D and trimming. The data hold some 550,000 clones, with about 97% observed a single time. These data belong to a study of shared clonotypes between healthy human individuals. Study conclusions and caveats: Against clonotypes common to all four donors, non-shared ones had lower generation probabilities. Despite large depth, rarefaction showed incomplete sorted-subset sequencing.

J is TRBJ1-3 and V is TRBV6-1, with D tentatively TRBD1 (5 bases). Sample: naive CD4+ T cells sorted from blood. This sample's subset: CD45RA+ positively selected. The clonotype comes from a young woman in good health. This CDR3 reads CATGRGNTIYF. CDR3 nucleotides: TGTGCCACGGGACGGGGGAACACCATATATTTT.